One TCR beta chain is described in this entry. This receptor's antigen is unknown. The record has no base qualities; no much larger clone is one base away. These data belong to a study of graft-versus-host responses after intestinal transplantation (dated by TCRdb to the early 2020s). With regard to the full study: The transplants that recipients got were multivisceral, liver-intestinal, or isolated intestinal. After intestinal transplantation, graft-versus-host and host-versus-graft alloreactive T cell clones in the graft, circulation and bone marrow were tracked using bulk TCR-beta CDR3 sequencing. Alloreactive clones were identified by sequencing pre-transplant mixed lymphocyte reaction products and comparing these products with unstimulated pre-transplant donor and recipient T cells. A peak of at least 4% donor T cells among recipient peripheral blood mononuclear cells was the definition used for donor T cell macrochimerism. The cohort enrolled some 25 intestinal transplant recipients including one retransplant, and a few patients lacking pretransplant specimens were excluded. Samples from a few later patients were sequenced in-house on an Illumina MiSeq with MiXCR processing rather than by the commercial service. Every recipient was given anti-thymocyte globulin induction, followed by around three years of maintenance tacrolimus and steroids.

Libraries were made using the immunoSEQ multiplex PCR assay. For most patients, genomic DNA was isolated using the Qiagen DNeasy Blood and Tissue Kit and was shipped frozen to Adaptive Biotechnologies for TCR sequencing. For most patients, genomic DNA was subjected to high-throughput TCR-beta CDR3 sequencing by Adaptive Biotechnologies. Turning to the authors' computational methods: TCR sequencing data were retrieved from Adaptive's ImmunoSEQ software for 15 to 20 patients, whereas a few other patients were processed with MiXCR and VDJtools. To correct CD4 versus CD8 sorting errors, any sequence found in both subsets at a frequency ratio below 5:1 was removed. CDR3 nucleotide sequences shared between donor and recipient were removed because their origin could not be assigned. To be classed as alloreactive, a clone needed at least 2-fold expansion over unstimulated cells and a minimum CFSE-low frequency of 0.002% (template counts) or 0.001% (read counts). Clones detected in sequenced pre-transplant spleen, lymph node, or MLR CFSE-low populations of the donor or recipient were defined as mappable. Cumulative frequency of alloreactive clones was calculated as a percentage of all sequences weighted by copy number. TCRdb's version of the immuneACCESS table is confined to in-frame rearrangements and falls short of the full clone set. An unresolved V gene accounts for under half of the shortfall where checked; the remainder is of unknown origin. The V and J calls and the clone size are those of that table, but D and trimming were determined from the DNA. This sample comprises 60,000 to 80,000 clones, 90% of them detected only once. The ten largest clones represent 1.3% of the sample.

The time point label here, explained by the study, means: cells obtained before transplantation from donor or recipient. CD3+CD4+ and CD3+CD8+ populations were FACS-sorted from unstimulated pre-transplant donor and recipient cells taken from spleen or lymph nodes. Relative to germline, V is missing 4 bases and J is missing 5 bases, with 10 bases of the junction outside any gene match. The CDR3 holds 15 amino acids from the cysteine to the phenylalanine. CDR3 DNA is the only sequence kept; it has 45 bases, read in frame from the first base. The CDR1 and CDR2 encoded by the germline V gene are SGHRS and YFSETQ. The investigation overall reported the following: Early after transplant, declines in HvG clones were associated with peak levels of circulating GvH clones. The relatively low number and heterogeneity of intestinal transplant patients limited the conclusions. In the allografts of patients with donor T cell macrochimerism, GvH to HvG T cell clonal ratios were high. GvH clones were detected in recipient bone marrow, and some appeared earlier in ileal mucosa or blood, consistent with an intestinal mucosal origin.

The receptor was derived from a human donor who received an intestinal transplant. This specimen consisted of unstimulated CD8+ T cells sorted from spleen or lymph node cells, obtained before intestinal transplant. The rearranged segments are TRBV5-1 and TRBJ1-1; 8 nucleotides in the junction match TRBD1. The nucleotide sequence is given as TGCGCCAGCAGCGCTGCACAGGGGGTCGAAACTGAAGCTTTCTTT. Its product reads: CASSAAQGVETEAFF. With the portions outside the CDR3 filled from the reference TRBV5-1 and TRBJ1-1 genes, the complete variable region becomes KAGVTQTPRYLIKTRGQQVTLSCSPISGHRSVSWYQQTPGQGLQFLFEYFSETQRNKGNFPGRFSGRQFSNSRSEMNVSTLELGDSALYLCASSAAQGVETEAFFGQGTRLTVV.